This TCR beta chain originates from a study of lung T cells in sarcoidosis with Löfgren's syndrome. Whole-study findings and limits: TRAV12-1 preferentially paired with TRBV2, with homologous CDR3s. Shared TRAV12-1 and TRBV2 CDR3 motifs were reported across several patients. The most expanded V genes in Löfgren's patients were reportedly TRAV12-1 and TRBV2.

The V segment lost 7 bases and the J segment 3 bases; nucleotides outside the gene matches: 7. The CDR3 loop spans 14 amino acids. Germline V lookup: CDR1 MNHNS, CDR2 SASEGT. Using its own MiXCR run on the reads, TCRdb lists one record per CDR3 protein. The table has 20,000 or so distinct CDR3 sequences, 20% to 25% seen once. This clonotype is medium-sized within its sample. Its specificity is not known. The receptor was derived from a human donor with sarcoidosis (Löfgren's syndrome or another form), or a control subject (not recorded which). The rearrangement links TRBV6-1 to TRBJ2-3, with 7 bases lining up with TRBD2. The sequenced sample consisted of CD4+ T cells from PBMCs. The CDR3 DNA reads TGTGCCAGCAAGGGGAGGGTAGGAACAGATACGCAGTATTTT. This sequence encodes CASKGRVGTDTQYF.